The source of this T cell receptor (beta chain) is a study of blood T cell repertoires in COVID-19. Turning to the study itself: The analysed material was cDNA or gDNA that came from T cells, B-cell-depleted T cells, or PBMCs.

Germline V gene sequence: CDR1 LNHDA, CDR2 SQIVND (reference sequence). CDR3 length equals 13 residues. V was pared by 5 bases and J by 6 bases, with 11 bases between. Per the study methods: It was from reference gene primer amplification that nucleated cell counts were estimated. Libraries were prepared by immunoSEQ multiplex PCR; TCRdb keeps only in-frame clonotypes and omits some of them. V, J and clone size were drawn from that table, and D and trimming were deduced from the DNA. The sample records more than 200,000 clones, approximately 87% being singletons. The receptor comes from a woman aged 45-60 years with acute or convalescent COVID-19. The chain has TRBV19 and TRBJ1-5; maybe TRBD1 (6 bases). The sequencing sample was made of peripheral blood. As DNA, the CDR3 is TGTGCCAGTAGTGTACAGGGCTTTCAGCCCCAGCATTTT. It encodes CASSVQGFQPQHF.